These 15 T cell receptor beta chains originate from one sample sequenced in a study of early T cells in non-severe SARS-CoV-2 infection. Each CDR3 protein is one row after TCRdb ran MiXCR on the 5' RACE reads. The table records more than 65,000 distinct CDR3 sequences, about 13% of them present only once. The sample was whole blood. These receptors were taken from an adult who was a healthcare worker with PCR-confirmed SARS-CoV-2 infection or an uninfected control (not recorded which).

This clonotype occurred a few times. This sequence joins TRBV3-1 and TRBJ1-4; the match to TRBD1 covers 8 bases. Trimming at V came to 4 bases and at J to 7 bases, leaving 8 bases not matched to a gene. The CDR3 runs to 15 residues. CDR1 LGHDT and CDR2 YNNKEL come from the germline V gene (reference sequence). CDR3 sequence (DNA): TGTGCCAGCAGCCTACCCGGAACAGGGGGTGAAAAACTGTTTTTT. It specifies CASSLPGTGGEKLFF.

The chain carries TRBV6-4 and TRBJ2-2; 9 nucleotides line up with TRBD1. The V gene end was trimmed by 7 bases and the J gene end by 8 bases; junction bases not matched to a gene: 11. CDR3 length equals 15 residues. The V gene's germline CDR1 is MRHNA and CDR2 SNTAGT. The chain's CDR3 is CASTGGQGPSGELFF. The CDR3 bases are TGTGCCAGCACTGGCGGACAGGGGCCTTCGGGGGAGCTGTTTTTT.

The table lists this clonotype with many counts. The V call is TRBV4-2, the J call TRBJ1-1, with D possibly matching TRBD1 (5 bases). V was pared by 2 bases and J by 1 base, with 11 bases between. This CDR3 spans 15 amino acids. Germline CDR1 and CDR2: LGHNA and YNFKEQ. CDR3 loop: CASSQRKGTNTEAFF. DNA for the CDR3: TGTGCCAGCAGCCAAAGAAAGGGGACGAACACTGAAGCTTTCTTT.

The V and J genes are TRBV9 and TRBJ1-4, with no clear D. The V end lost 3 bases, the J end lost 4 bases, and 7 bases lay between the germline ends. This CDR3 spans 13 amino acids. Looked up from germline, CDR1 is SGDLS and CDR2 is YYNGEE. This CDR3 is CASSDDYNEKLFF. CDR3 coding DNA: TGTGCCAGCAGCGATGACTATAATGAAAAACTGTTTTTT.

This clonotype was found a few times. The genes are TRBV29-1 and TRBJ1-2; no firm D call. The CDR3 length is 10 residues. V lost 3 bases, J lost 7 bases, and 6 bases lay in between. CDR1 SQVTM and CDR2 ANQGSEA come from the germline V gene. CDR3 in DNA: TGCAGCGTTGACGTTGGTGGCTACACCTTC. Amino acid sequence: CSVDVGGYTF.

The rearrangement joins TRBV29-1 to TRBJ1-1; 7 bases align to TRBD1. CDR3 length: 11 residues. The V segment lost 3 bases and the J segment 11 bases; nucleotides outside the gene matches: 6. Germline values: CDR1 SQVTM, CDR2 ANQGSEA. The CDR3 is CSVERDRAAFF. CDR3 DNA: TGCAGCGTTGAGAGAGACAGGGCGGCTTTCTTT.

The chain joins TRBV12-3 or TRBV12-4 to TRBJ2-1; tentatively, D is TRBD2 (6 bases). The ends were cut back, 4 bases at V and 9 bases at J, with 16 bases in the middle. The CDR3 extends over 14 amino acids. In DNA form, the CDR3 reads TGTGCCAGCAGTTATGGCGGGACTGTCTCTGAGCAGTTCTTC. Its protein is CASSYGGTVSEQFF.

This clonotype was seen repeatedly, ten times or more. The V call is TRBV10-2, the J call TRBJ2-4; no reliable D call. The length of the CDR3 is 15 residues. Per the germline V gene, CDR1 is WSHSY and CDR2 is SAAADI. The V end was cut by 4 bases, the J end by 0 bases, with 10 bases between. The chain's CDR3 is CASSGRWEAKNIQYF. CDR3 nucleotides: TGCGCCAGCAGTGGACGGTGGGAAGCCAAAAACATTCAGTACTTC.

This clonotype appeared many times. The V gene is TRBV29-1, the J gene TRBJ2-1, with D perhaps matching TRBD1 (5 bases). Deletions cut 2 bases from V and 8 bases from J, with 19 bases between. The germline gives CDR1 SQVTM, CDR2 ANQGSEA. There are 15 residues in the CDR3. This CDR3 is CSVESQGSLGYEQFF. The CDR3, as DNA: TGCAGCGTTGAATCCCAGGGTTCCCTTGGCTATGAGCAGTTCTTC.

This clonotype was picked up many times. The chain combines TRBV20-1 with TRBJ2-1, with D possibly TRBD2 on 6 matching bases. This CDR3 has 15 residues. Germline V gives CDR1 DFQATT, CDR2 SNEGSKA (reference sequence). The V and J ends lost 3 bases and 8 bases respectively, with 20 bases between them. CDR3 sequence (DNA): TGCAGTGCTAGGATGGGGCGGGATGGCCATCATGAGCAGTTCTTC. This codes for CSARMGRDGHHEQFF.

There are many counts of this clonotype. The chain is built from TRBV6-2 or TRBV6-3 and TRBJ2-1, with D perhaps matching TRBD1 or TRBD2 (5 bases each). This CDR3 has 15 residues. CDR1 is MNHEY, CDR2 SVGEGT, per germline. V lost 8 bases to trimming and J lost 3 bases, with 17 bases between them. This CDR3 is CASRGSGTYYNEQFF. CDR3 in DNA: TGTGCCAGCCGGGGCAGCGGAACATACTACAATGAGCAGTTCTTC.

This clonotype was observed at least ten times. This sequence joins TRBV28 and TRBJ2-7; TRBD1 might be the D (5 bases). V dropped 7 bases and J dropped 0 bases, with 10 bases sitting between them. CDR1 is MDHEN and CDR2 is SYDVKM in the germline V gene. The CDR3 covers 13 residues. CDR3 sequence reads: CASTRVFSYEQYF. The CDR3 DNA is TGTGCCAGCACCAGGGTCTTCTCCTACGAGCAGTACTTC.

The CDR3 DNA sequence: TGTGCCAGCAGTCCCACAGGGCGAACGAACTATGGCTACACCTTC. It yields the protein CASSPTGRTNYGYTF. The V and J genes are TRBV27 and TRBJ1-2; a possible D gene is TRBD1 (6 bases). The V and J ends lost 5 bases and 2 bases respectively, with 15 bases between them. The CDR3 extends over 15 amino acids. The germline V gene encodes CDR1 MNHEY and CDR2 SMNVEV (reference sequence).

This clonotype was counted ten times or more. V is TRBV9 and J is TRBJ2-2, with D uncertain. Germline V gene sequence: CDR1 SGDLS, CDR2 YYNGEE. With 4 bases removed from V and 7 bases from J, the gap between germline ends came to 14 bases. There are 14 residues in the CDR3. CDR3 in amino acids: CASSPLAGRGELFF. CDR3 bases: TGTGCCAGCAGCCCCCTGGCCGGGCGCGGGGAGCTGTTTTTT.

The chain uses TRBV28 and TRBJ2-7; 8 bases are shared with TRBD2. The CDR3 is 15 amino acids. The V and J ends lost 5 bases and 0 bases, in that order; junction bases with no gene match: 6. Germline V CDR1 and CDR2: MDHEN, SYDVKM. In DNA, the CDR3 is TGTGCCAGCAGTCGCGGGAGGACCAGCTCCTACGAGCAGTACTTC. Encoded protein: CASSRGRTSSYEQYF.